Listed below are T cell receptor beta chains from one sample, sequenced in a study of technical replicates of blood from several donors. This table comes from immunoSEQ multiplex PCR, and its TCRdb copy is limited to in-frame clones, with some not included. This sample carries 13,000 to 15,000 clones, 84% of them seen once, and the ten largest clones take roughly a tenth. Sequencing was performed on PBMCs. These receptors all come from a human donor in good health. Both conserved end residues are part of each CDR3. A D gene is named only where the DNA matches it firmly. Some rows have no size entry. The others give once, few or many, or a class for an expanded clone.

TRBJ2-3,TRBD2,TRBV2,.,TGTGCCAGCTTGGACCTCTGGACTAGCGGGAGTGGGGATACGCAGTATTTT,CASLDLWTSGSGDTQYF
TRBJ1-2,.,TRBV29-1,.,TGCAGCGTTGCAGGGAATGGCTACACCTTC,CSVAGNGYTF
TRBJ2-1,TRBD1,TRBV7-6,.,TGTGCCAGCAGCTTAGGTGAGGGACAGCTGGAGCAGTTCTTC,CASSLGEGQLEQFF
TRBJ2-7,TRBD2,TRBV28,.,TGTGCCAGCACCCCCGATAGCGGGAGTCGCGAGCAGTACTTC,CASTPDSGSREQYF
TRBJ1-2,.,TRBV30,.,TGTGCCTGGAGCCTAACAGGCCCTGGGAACGGCTACACCTTC,CAWSLTGPGNGYTF
TRBJ2-7,TRBD2,TRBV4-1,.,TGCGCCAGCAGCCAGGCCGCGCGGGGGGCCAGCCCGAGCTCCTACGAGCAGTACTTC,CASSQAARGASPSSYEQYF
TRBJ2-7,.,TRBV6-1,.,TGTGCCAGCAGTGGGACAGTTAACTCCTACGAGCAGTACTTC,CASSGTVNSYEQYF
TRBJ2-3,TRBD1,TRBV5-4,.,TGTGCCACCATCCAGGACAGGGGATCTGATACGCAGTATTTT,CATIQDRGSDTQYF
TRBJ1-2,TRBD1,TRBV19,few,TGTGCCAGTAGTATAACAGGGGGGCCGGACTATGGCTACACCTTC,CASSITGGPDYGYTF
TRBJ2-1,TRBD2,TRBV13,.,TGTGCCAGCAGCTTAGGGCTAGCGGGAGTTAATGAGCAGTTCTTC,CASSLGLAGVNEQFF
TRBJ1-1,.,TRBV5-1,.,TGCGCCAGCAGCTTGGAGCGGCAGGGGGAAGCTTTCTTT,CASSLERQGEAFF
TRBJ2-7,TRBD2,TRBV7-2,.,TGTGCCAGCAGCTTCCTAGCGGGAGGCTCCTACGAGCAGTACTTC,CASSFLAGGSYEQYF
TRBJ1-1,.,TRBV30,.,TGTGCCGTGTCGAGAGGGAGCACTGAAGCTTTCTTT,CAVSRGSTEAFF
TRBJ2-7,TRBD1,TRBV10-3,.,TGTGCCTCTGCCGGTCCGGGACAGCGCCCCACCTACGAGCAGTACTTC,CASAGPGQRPTYEQYF
TRBJ2-1,.,TRBV7-9,.,TGTGCCAGCAGCTTAGGGACCTGGGACTTCTCCTACAATGAGCAGTTCTTC,CASSLGTWDFSYNEQFF
TRBJ1-1,.,TRBV2,.,TGTGCCAGCACTCTAGGGGTAACTGAAGCTTTCTTT,CASTLGVTEAFF
TRBJ2-7,TRBD2,TRBV11-2,.,TGTGCCAGCAGCCAACAGGGACTAGCGGGCTTCTACGAGCAGTACTTC,CASSQQGLAGFYEQYF
TRBJ2-2,.,TRBV10-2,.,TGCGCCAGCAGTGATACGGGGGCCGGGGAGCTGTTTTTT,CASSDTGAGELFF
TRBJ2-2,.,TRBV19,.,TGTGCCAGTAGTATAGATCTGGCGGTCGGGGAGCTGTTTTTT,CASSIDLAVGELFF
TRBJ2-7,.,TRBV6-5,.,TGTGCCAGCAGTTCAGGGGACGAGCAGTACTTC,CASSSGDEQYF
TRBJ1-2,.,TRBV10-3,once,TGTGCCATCAGTGAGTTTGACACCCTATCGTCCTTC,CAISEFDTLSSF
TRBJ2-7,.,TRBV5-1,few,TGCGCCAGCAGCTTGGATCTCTACGAGCAGTACTTC,CASSLDLYEQYF
TRBJ2-1,TRBD2,TRBV11-3,once,TGTGCCAGCAGCTTAGATCAGGGAGGTAGCGGGAGTTACAATGAGCAGTTCTTC,CASSLDQGGSGSYNEQFF
TRBJ2-2,TRBD1,TRBV9,.,TGTGCCAGCAGCCCCCGACAGGGGGCTAACGGCGGGGAGCTGTTTTTT,CASSPRQGANGGELFF